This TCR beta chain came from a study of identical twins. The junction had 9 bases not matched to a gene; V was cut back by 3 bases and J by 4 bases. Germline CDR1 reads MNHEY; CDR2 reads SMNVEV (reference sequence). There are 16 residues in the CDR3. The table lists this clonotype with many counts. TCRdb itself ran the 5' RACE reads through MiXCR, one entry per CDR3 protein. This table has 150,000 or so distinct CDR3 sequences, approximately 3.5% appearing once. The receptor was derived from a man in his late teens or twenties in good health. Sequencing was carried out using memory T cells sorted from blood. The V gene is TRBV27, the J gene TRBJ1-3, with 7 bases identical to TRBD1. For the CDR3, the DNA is TGTGCCAGCAGTTTGGGGACCGGGACAGTAGGAAACACCATATATTTT. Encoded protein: CASSLGTGTVGNTIYF.